This T cell receptor (beta chain) originates from a study of beta chain features in type 1 diabetes (dated by TCRdb to the late 2010s). As for the study more broadly: Mean age, gender distribution, total cell number and subset yield were not different between patients and healthy donors. A total of some 110 million sorted cells were examined across all samples, and a strong correlation was observed between cell number per subset and RNA yield. In the study, TCRB repertoires of sorted circulating CD4+ T cell subsets from recently diagnosed type 1 diabetes patients were compared with those of matched healthy donors. Regulatory and stem cell-like memory subsets were obtained from only 8 patients and about 8 healthy donors, while naive and central memory subsets were obtained from all 30 or so donors. What the work shows at the level of the full study, not this receptor alone: HLA sub-analyses involved small numbers of individuals, so any influence of HLA type on TCRB rearrangement remained unresolved. At VDJ recombination sites, patients with type 1 diabetes made fewer insertions and deleted more nucleotides, a pattern implying thymic rearrangement abnormalities. Because cDNA rather than genomic DNA was sequenced, highly expressing activated cells could have been over-represented, although no difference in activation and CD3 levels was found between groups. Naive, central memory and regulatory TCRB repertoires appeared to be more alike among patients than among healthy donors. Shorter templates might be favored by PCR, yet because patient and control samples were amplified and corrected together, any such skew would affect both groups equally. A moderate but significant shortening of TCRB CDR3 length was observed in type 1 diabetes patients in all four CD4+ subsets.

This clone turned up a few times. Its antigen is not yet known. No quality values exist for individual bases; no much larger clone is one base distant. The same CDR3 arises from other DNA sequences in this sample as well. From the cysteine up to the phenylalanine, the CDR3 has a length of 14 residues. The CDR3 DNA has 42 bases and is translated from base 1. CDR1 and CDR2 were assigned from the germline V gene as SGHRS and YFSETQ. Relative to germline, V is 0 bases shorter and J is 3 bases shorter, with 8 bases between their ends. Each donor gave one peripheral blood draw, about 100 mL on average, collected into heparinised tubes. Naive, central memory, regulatory and stem cell-like memory CD4+ T cells were sorted on a BD FACSAria II using a panel including CD45RO, CCR7, CD25, CD127, CD95 and CD27. A purity above 95% was achieved for all sorted populations. PBMCs were separated immediately by Lymphoprep density gradient centrifugation and were stained directly, without being cultured. So that batch effects would be minimized, each experiment stained and sorted samples in pairs, pairing one healthy donor with one patient.

The High Capacity cDNA Reverse Transcription Kit was used to reverse transcribe all of the isolated RNA, meaning that expressed TCRB transcripts were what got sequenced. Naive, central memory and regulatory T cell samples underwent deep immunoSEQ sequencing, averaging roughly 3.4 million total reads per sample. Sorted cells were lysed in RLT buffer, and RNA was extracted using DNase-treated RNeasy Micro or Mini kits according to cell number. To prevent cross-contamination, every cell subset was processed on its own, while patient and healthy donor samples were processed together. The immunoSEQ multiplex PCR was used to amplify TCRB sequences from cDNA, yielding 87-bp fragments that span the CDR3 region. The amplicons were sequenced using the Illumina HiSeq platform. From the authors' description of their analysis: PCR bias was computationally corrected using synthetic template baselines, reads within Hamming distance 2 were collapsed, and singletons that could not be merged were discarded. Reads were aligned against IMGT to assign V, D and J genes, CDR3 length and insertions or deletions at six rearrangement sites. Within each subset, clonotype counts were normalized to the number of sorted cells before true diversity and Gini coefficients were calculated with the tcR R package. The overlap coefficient, calculated on TCRB nucleotide sequences, was used to measure repertoire sharing. As a proxy for the pre-selection repertoire, out-of-frame TCRB sequences from naive cells were analyzed. TCRdb re-hosts the immuneACCESS table, in-frame sequences only. Its copies lack some clones; in the studies checked, an unresolved V gene accounts for under half of them, and the cause for the rest is not known. Clonal size and the V and J genes are those of that table, whereas D and trimming came from the DNA. This sample has hundreds of thousands of clones in its table, and 11% to 15% of those were observed once. Just under 0.04% of the sample goes to the ten largest clones.

Source material: naive CD4+ T cells from blood. This specimen's cell subset or site label, interpreted: true naive CD4+ T cells. Recombination connected TRBV5-1 to TRBJ2-3, with the D gene not confidently named. The receptor's source is a man aged 18-30 years with type 1 diabetes. At the DNA level, the sequence is TGCGCCAGCAGCTTGGGTGCGGTAACAGATACGCAGTATTTT. The encoded protein is CASSLGAVTDTQYF. When the CDR3 is completed using the reference TRBV5-1 and TRBJ2-3 genes on either side, the full variable domain is KAGVTQTPRYLIKTRGQQVTLSCSPISGHRSVSWYQQTPGQGLQFLFEYFSETQRNKGNFPGRFSGRQFSNSRSEMNVSTLELGDSALYLCASSLGAVTDTQYFGPGTRLTVL.